Listed here are 17 T cell receptor beta chains from one sample, sequenced in a study of shared T cell receptors in the human thymus. The repertoire was sequenced with immunoSEQ multiplex PCR; TCRdb's copy has only in-frame clones and lacks some. This table has 600,000 or so clones, 87% appearing once. The same sample was also used in a study of human thymus T cells.

Sequencing was carried out using thymocytes. The receptor set was obtained from a boy less than two years old with a congenital heart defect.

The genes are TRBV6-6 and TRBJ2-7, with 12 bases aligning to TRBD2. Per germline, CDR1 MNHNY and CDR2 SVGAGI (reference sequence). This CDR3 spans 14 amino acids. Trimming took 5 bases from V and 4 from J; bases not matched to a gene: 3. This CDR3 reads CASSPTSGSYEQYF. The CDR3 DNA reads TGTGCCAGCAGTCCGACTAGCGGGAGTTACGAGCAGTACTTC.

This chain joins TRBV28 and TRBJ2-6, with D possibly matching TRBD1 (6 bases). The CDR3 totals 16 residues. Trimming left V 5 bases short and J 4 bases short, with 15 bases between. The V gene's germline CDR1 is MDHEN and CDR2 SYDVKM. In DNA form, the CDR3 reads TGTGCCAGCAGTAGGGACATACTAACGGGGGCCAACGTCCTGACTTTC. This sequence encodes CASSRDILTGANVLTF.

The genes are TRBV25-1 and TRBJ1-4; no clear D. The CDR3 runs 12 residues. V was shortened by 0 bases and J by 8 bases, with 4 bases between the two germline ends. Germline CDR1 MGHDK, CDR2 SYGVNS. For the CDR3, the DNA is TGTGCCAGCAGTGAATATTTAGAAAAACTGTTTTTT. Amino acid sequence: CASSEYLEKLFF.

This chain connects TRBV10-3 to TRBJ2-1, with TRBD1 identical over 9 bases. Germline lookup yields CDR1 ENHRY and CDR2 SYGVKD. V lost 9 bases to trimming and J lost 8 bases; unmatched junction nucleotides: 8. CDR3 length: 13 residues. In nucleotides, the CDR3 is TGTGCCATGGGGACAGGGTCAGTCGATGAGCAGTTCTTC. This gives the protein CAMGTGSVDEQFF.

The V call is TRBV5-1, the J call TRBJ1-1, with unresolved D. CDR3 size: 12 residues. CDR1 is SGHRS, CDR2 YFSETQ, per germline. Trimming stripped 4 bases from V and 6 bases from J, with 10 bases between. The CDR3 spells CASSPLGSEAFF. The DNA of the CDR3 is TGCGCCAGCAGCCCCCTAGGCTCTGAAGCTTTCTTT.

CDR3 bases: TGTGCCTGGAGTGTTCAGACTCACTTTAAAGGAGAGACCCAGTACTTC. This sequence encodes CAWSVQTHFKGETQYF. The chain carries TRBV30 and TRBJ2-5, with D hard to call. The CDR3 runs 16 residues. Per the germline V gene, CDR1 is GTSNPN and CDR2 is SVGIG (reference sequence). V was pared by 0 bases and J by 4 bases, with 18 bases between.

J is TRBJ1-1 and V is TRBV9, with D tentatively TRBD1 (6 bases). V lost 2 bases, J lost 1 base, and 18 bases lay in between. Germline CDR1 and CDR2: SGDLS and YYNGEE. The CDR3 is 17 residues long. CDR3 sequence reads: CASSVGGGETSNTEAFF. The CDR3 coding sequence is TGTGCCAGCAGCGTTGGGGGCGGAGAGACTTCGAACACTGAAGCTTTCTTT.

There are a few counts of this clone. V is TRBV5-1 and J is TRBJ2-3, with D possibly being TRBD2 (7 bases). Trimming pared 4 bases from V and 3 bases from J, leaving 15 bases between. CDR1 and CDR2 from the germline V gene are SGHRS and YFSETQ. CDR3 size: 15 residues. The CDR3 coding sequence is TGCGCCAGCAGCCGGGGGAGGGGGATAACAGATACGCAGTATTTT. Its translation is CASSRGRGITDTQYF.

This chain connects TRBV4-1 to TRBJ1-4; tentative D call: TRBD1 (5 bases). The germline CDR1 and CDR2 sequences are MGHRA and YSYEKL. CDR3 size: 18 residues. The V and J ends lost 6 bases and 0 bases respectively, with 20 bases between them. Written as DNA, the CDR3 is TGCGCCAGCAGTCCTTCCGGGGGAAGGGCCCCAACTAATGAAAAACTGTTTTTT. Translated, it gives CASSPSGGRAPTNEKLFF.

The chain employs TRBV29-1 and TRBJ1-2, with 7 bases identical to TRBD1. Germline values: CDR1 SQVTM, CDR2 ANQGSEA. This CDR3 region has 15 residues. Losses at the gene ends were 6 bases for V and 5 bases for J; bases not matched to a gene: 15. The chain's CDR3 is CSVPTPGQNPYGYTF. The CDR3 DNA follows: TGCAGCGTCCCTACTCCGGGACAGAACCCATATGGCTACACCTTC.

The chain links TRBV28 to TRBJ1-2; 7 nucleotides agree with TRBD1. CDR3 length: 21 amino acids. The V gene end was trimmed by 0 bases and the J gene end by 0 bases; junction bases not matched to a gene: 19. In germline, CDR1 is MDHEN, CDR2 SYDVKM. This chain's CDR3 is CASSLWVPQGEVRAANYGYTF. CDR3 bases: TGTGCCAGCAGTTTATGGGTCCCCCAGGGGGAGGTTCGTGCGGCTAACTATGGCTACACCTTC.

The chain carries TRBV4-3 and TRBJ2-2; tentative D call: TRBD1 (6 bases). Trimming stripped 4 bases from V and 2 bases from J, with 29 bases between. The CDR3 covers 21 residues. Per germline, CDR1 LGHNA and CDR2 YSLEER. The CDR3 DNA follows: TGCGCCAGCAGCCCACCCAGGGAAGAGGGGGAGAGAGGAAACAACACCGGGGAGCTGTTTTTT. Amino acid sequence: CASSPPREEGERGNNTGELFF.

This chain uses TRBV7-9 with TRBJ2-3; 8 nucleotides agree with TRBD1. This CDR3 has 17 amino acids. Trimming took 6 bases from V and 1 from J; bases not matched to a gene: 12. From germline, CDR1 is SEHNR and CDR2 FQNEAQ (reference sequence). CDR3 residues: CASSSYQGAFGTDTQYF. CDR3 coding DNA: TGTGCCAGCAGTTCTTATCAGGGGGCGTTCGGCACAGATACGCAGTATTTT. Full variable domain (rest looked up from reference TRBV7-9 and TRBJ2-3): DTGVSQNPRHKITKRGQNVTFRCDPISEHNRLYWYRQTLGQGPEFLTYFQNEAQLEKSRLLSDRFSAERPKGSFSTLEIQRTEQGDSAMYLCASSSYQGAFGTDTQYFGPGTRLTVL.

This rearrangement joins TRBV18 to TRBJ1-5; perhaps TRBD1 as D (6 bases). The CDR3 has 20 residues. From germline, CDR1 is KGHSH and CDR2 LQKENI. Trimming stripped 6 bases from V and 0 bases from J, with 27 bases between. CDR3 sequence reads: CASSPYVIPPRGYSNQPQHF. CDR3 nucleotides: TGTGCCAGCTCCCCCTACGTTATCCCCCCCAGGGGCTATAGCAATCAGCCCCAGCATTTT.

J is TRBJ1-2 and V is TRBV6-5; tentative D call: TRBD1 (6 bases). The CDR3 length is 13 residues. Per germline, CDR1 MNHEY and CDR2 SVGAGI. V was clipped by 7 bases and J by 8 bases, with 17 bases between them. In nucleotides, the CDR3 is TGTGCCAGCAATACTCGGGGGGGCGCGGGCTACACCTTC. Translation: CASNTRGGAGYTF.

J is TRBJ2-1 and V is TRBV9; 9 nucleotides agree with TRBD2. Germline V CDR1 and CDR2: SGDLS, YYNGEE. This CDR3 is built from 17 residues. V gave up 2 bases and J gave up 5 bases; unmatched junction bases: 11. The CDR3 sequence is CASSVGQTSGRHNEQFF. The CDR3 DNA reads as TGTGCCAGCAGCGTCGGTCAGACCAGCGGGAGGCACAATGAGCAGTTCTTC.

The rearrangement uses TRBV25-1 and TRBJ1-4; possibly TRBD1 for D (6 bases). The germline CDR1 and CDR2 sequences are MGHDK and SYGVNS. V was pared by 1 base and J by 0 bases, with 9 bases between. The CDR3 contains 16 residues. CDR3 nucleotides: TGTGCCAGCAGTGAATTCGAGGGGGCAACTAATGAAAAACTGTTTTTT. Translated: CASSEFEGATNEKLFF.